The following is a TCR beta chain sequence with its context. Its antigen is as yet unknown. This sample is part of a study of PD-1 blockade in classical Hodgkin lymphoma. Study conclusions and caveats: At baseline, newly diagnosed patients reportedly showed less TCR diversity than healthy donors. Factors driving the repertoire differences, possibly disease activity or prior therapy, remain undefined.

Trimming removed 8 bases from V and 6 bases from J; junction bases left unmatched: 18. Germline assignment: CDR1 SNHLY and CDR2 FYNNEI. The CDR3 has 17 residues. Libraries were prepared by immunoSEQ multiplex PCR; TCRdb keeps only in-frame clonotypes and omits some of them. The sample consists of just under 20,000 clones, around 83% of them appearing once. Time point meaning: newly diagnosed, previously untreated cHL patient sample. Negative magnetic selection isolated CD4+ T cells from thawed PBMCs. The chain employs TRBV2 and TRBJ2-3; 9 bases agree with TRBD2. The sequenced sample was CD4+ T cells from blood. This TCR came from a human donor with classical Hodgkin lymphoma. In nucleotides, the CDR3 is TGTGCCAGCGAGGGAATGTTAGCGGGGGCCATCATGGATACGCAGTATTTT. Its translation: CASEGMLAGAIMDTQYF.